What follows are 20 T cell receptor beta chains derived from one specimen sequenced in a study of early T cells in non-severe SARS-CoV-2 infection. TCRdb independently ran MiXCR on the 5' RACE reads; one entry per CDR3 protein. This sample carries roughly 33,000 distinct CDR3 sequences, around 5.8% of them seen once, and the ten largest clones take 4.5% to 5.5%. The sample taken for sequencing was whole blood. These receptors were taken from an adult who was a healthcare worker with PCR-confirmed SARS-CoV-2 infection or an uninfected control (not recorded which).

The rearrangement links TRBV4-2 to TRBJ1-1, with a tentative D call TRBD1 (6 bases). This CDR3 has 16 residues. The germline V gene has CDR1 LGHNA and CDR2 YNFKEQ. Trimming stripped 4 bases from V and 2 bases from J, with 17 bases between. CDR3: CASSPSVSGENTEAFF. As DNA, the CDR3 is TGTGCCAGCAGCCCATCCGTTTCAGGGGAAAACACTGAAGCTTTCTTT.

This clonotype was counted at least ten times. This chain uses TRBV6-2 or TRBV6-3 with TRBJ2-1; TRBD2 matches 10 bases. CDR3 length equals 15 residues. Germline CDR1 reads MNHEY; CDR2 reads SVGEGT. Losses at the gene ends were 5 bases for V and 6 bases for J; bases not matched to a gene: 7. The CDR3 loop is CASSSLAGVANEQFF. CDR3 sequence (DNA): TGTGCCAGCAGTAGTCTAGCGGGAGTGGCCAATGAGCAGTTCTTC.

This clonotype has a count of ten or more. V and J are TRBV4-1 and TRBJ2-3, with 11 bases aligning to TRBD1. CDR1 MGHRA and CDR2 YSYEKL come from the germline V gene. After removal of 4 bases from V and 0 bases from J, the junction contained 0 bases not matched to a gene. The CDR3 runs 15 residues. CDR3 protein: CASSRTGGSTDTQYF. Written as DNA, the CDR3 is TGCGCCAGCAGCCGGACAGGGGGCAGCACAGATACGCAGTATTTT.

Ten or more counts support this clonotype. The rearrangement joins TRBV29-1 to TRBJ1-4; D ambiguous. The CDR3 has 12 residues. Trimming took off 4 bases at V and 4 bases at J, with 7 bases between the two ends. The germline V gene has CDR1 SQVTM and CDR2 ANQGSEA. For the CDR3, the DNA is TGCAGCGTTGGCAGGAATAATGAAAAACTGTTTTTT. Its protein is CSVGRNNEKLFF.

This clonotype was seen only a few times. The CDR3 is CASSFNRGQGNNEQFF. The CDR3 DNA sequence: TGTGCCAGCAGCTTTAACAGGGGGCAGGGAAACAATGAGCAGTTCTTC. This chain joins TRBV5-4 and TRBJ2-1; 9 bases are a match to TRBD1. CDR3 length equals 16 residues. Losses at the gene ends were 2 bases for V and 5 bases for J; bases not matched to a gene: 8. Looked up from germline, CDR1 is SGHNT and CDR2 is YYREEE (reference sequence). Filled out from reference TRBV5-4 and TRBJ2-1, the complete variable domain reads ETGVTQSPTHLIKTRGQQVTLRCSSQSGHNTVSWYQQALGQGPQFIFQYYREEENGRGNFPPRFSGLQFPNYSSELNVNALELDDSALYLCASSFNRGQGNNEQFFGPGTRLTVL.

Many counts were recorded for this clonotype. The chain carries TRBV20-1 and TRBJ1-1, with 7 bases fitting TRBD1. Germline-derived CDR1 and CDR2 are DFQATT and SNEGSKA (reference sequence). J lost 5 bases, V lost 8 bases, and 11 bases had no gene match. The CDR3 is made up of 13 amino acids. CDR3 DNA: TGCAGTACAACCAAGGGGGCGAGAACTGAAGCTTTCTTT. Its translation: CSTTKGARTEAFF.

There are many counts of this clonotype. The chain couples TRBV7-6 to TRBJ2-1; possibly TRBD1 for D (6 bases). The length of the CDR3 is 14 residues. CDR1 and CDR2 (germline): SGHVS, FNYEAQ. With 4 bases removed from V and 6 bases from J, the gap between germline ends came to 13 bases. CDR3 sequence: CASSYLAGANEQFF. CDR3 coding DNA: TGTGCCAGCAGCTACTTGGCAGGGGCCAATGAGCAGTTCTTC.

This clonotype was recorded at least ten times. CDR3 amino acids: CASSPTGGSYNEQFF. CDR3 coding DNA: TGTGCCAGCAGTCCTACAGGAGGCTCCTACAATGAGCAGTTCTTC. The V call is TRBV12-3 or TRBV12-4, the J call TRBJ2-1; D may match TRBD1 or TRBD2 (5 bases each). V shed 5 bases and J shed 0 bases, with 11 bases lying between them. This CDR3 has 15 residues.

This clonotype was found many times. The chain carries TRBV5-1 and TRBJ2-5; 9 positions match TRBD2. V trimming: 4 bases; J trimming: 4 bases; junction bases outside the gene matches: 8. Germline V CDR1 and CDR2: SGHRS, YFSETQ. The CDR3 spans 15 residues. CDR3 protein: CASSQLAGAGETQYF. DNA for the CDR3: TGCGCCAGCAGCCAATTAGCGGGGGCAGGAGAGACCCAGTACTTC.

This clonotype has only a few counts. The gene calls are TRBV13 and TRBJ2-7; TRBD2 matches at 7 bases. Germline CDR1 is PRHDT and CDR2 is FYEKMQ (reference sequence). J gave up 7 bases and V 0 bases, and 6 bases lay outside the gene matches. This CDR3 comprises 14 residues. CDR3 loop: CASSLGLAAREQYF. CDR3 DNA: TGTGCCAGCAGCTTAGGCCTAGCGGCCCGGGAGCAGTACTTC.

This clonotype was recorded many times. This chain links TRBV19 with TRBJ2-6, with D possibly being TRBD1 (5 bases). V lost 6 bases and J lost 4, with 10 bases in between. CDR1 is LNHDA, CDR2 SQIVND, per germline (reference sequence). The CDR3 is made up of 14 amino acids. The CDR3 region has the DNA TGTGCCAGTAGCCAGGGTTCCGGGGCCAACGTCCTGACTTTC. Its translation: CASSQGSGANVLTF.

The chain links TRBV7-9 to TRBJ1-4; D uncertain. Trimming pared 2 bases from V and 8 bases from J, leaving 6 bases between. The CDR3 runs to 12 residues. From germline, CDR1 is SEHNR and CDR2 FQNEAQ (reference sequence). The CDR3 DNA reads as TGTGCCAGCAGCTTAACTGCGGAAAAACTGTTTTTT. This encodes CASSLTAEKLFF.

The sample holds many counts of this clonotype. The J gene is TRBJ2-7, the V gene TRBV3-1, with TRBD1 as a possible D gene (8 bases). V was trimmed by 1 base and J by 6 bases, leaving 22 bases between them. Germline V CDR1 and CDR2: LGHDT, YNNKEL (reference sequence). The CDR3 extends over 17 amino acids. The CDR3 sequence is CASSQVGEGTGGFEQYF. As DNA, the CDR3 is TGTGCCAGCAGCCAAGTAGGGGAGGGGACAGGTGGATTCGAGCAGTACTTC.

This rearrangement joins TRBV29-1 to TRBJ2-3; the match to TRBD1 covers 11 bases. V dropped 4 bases and J dropped 4; count of bases not matched to a gene: 1. CDR1 and CDR2 from the germline V gene are SQVTM and ANQGSEA. This CDR3 has 13 residues. CDR3 in amino acids: CSVGTGGADTQYF. In DNA form, the CDR3 reads TGCAGCGTTGGGACAGGGGGCGCAGATACGCAGTATTTT.

This clonotype turned up a few times. The chain combines TRBV5-1 with TRBJ1-5; TRBD1 is a possible D gene (5 bases). CDR1 and CDR2 (germline): SGHRS, YFSETQ. The CDR3 extends over 15 amino acids. Trimming left V 0 bases short and J 4 bases short, with 11 bases between. In DNA, the CDR3 is TGCGCCAGCAGCTTGGCCTCAGGGTTTAATCAGCCCCAGCATTTT. It yields the protein CASSLASGFNQPQHF.

This clonotype was seen many times. The V and J genes are TRBV5-1 and TRBJ1-5; no definite D call. Germline CDR1 and CDR2: SGHRS and YFSETQ. The CDR3 loop spans 16 amino acids. Trimming pared 4 bases from V and 2 bases from J, leaving 16 bases between. CDR3 sequence: CASSPGPLLGNQPQHF. CDR3 bases: TGCGCCAGCAGCCCGGGCCCCCTCTTGGGCAATCAGCCCCAGCATTTT.

This clonotype was seen ten or more times. The rearrangement uses TRBV30 and TRBJ2-3; maybe TRBD1 (6 bases). Germline CDR1 GTSNPN, CDR2 SVGIG (reference sequence). V shed 2 bases and J shed 4 bases, with 19 bases lying between them. CDR3 length equals 16 residues. CDR3 loop: CAWSHGRQDLADTQYF. The CDR3 DNA reads TGTGCCTGGAGTCATGGCCGACAGGATTTAGCAGATACGCAGTATTTT.

This clonotype was seen more than once but under ten times. DNA of the CDR3: TGTGCCAGCAGTTTCCGGGACTTCTCCTACGAGCAGTACTTC. Encoded protein: CASSFRDFSYEQYF. The rearrangement links TRBV12-3 or TRBV12-4 to TRBJ2-7, with D possibly TRBD2 on 6 matching bases. The CDR3 has 14 amino acids. V was pared by 3 bases and J by 0 bases, with 9 bases between.

This clonotype was counted between two and nine times. The chain's CDR3 is CASSLGVSGRVYNEQFF. CDR3 sequence (DNA): TGTGCCAGCAGCTTAGGGGTTAGCGGGAGGGTCTACAATGAGCAGTTCTTC. V and J are TRBV7-2 and TRBJ2-1; 11 nucleotides align to TRBD2. Germline V gives CDR1 SGHTA, CDR2 FQGNSA. The CDR3 has 17 amino acids. V shed 1 base and J 3 bases; nucleotides not matched to a gene: 5.

This clonotype was seen ten or more times. At one end, the junction sequence differs from germline, possibly due to a read error. V is TRBV6-5 and J is TRBJ2-6; possibly TRBD1 for D (5 bases). The CDR3 loop spans 15 amino acids. Germline V gene lookup returns CDR1 MNHEY and CDR2 SVGAGI. CDR3 nucleotides: TGTGCCAGCAGTTACTCTATCTCTGGGGCCAACGTCCTGACGTTC. It is translated as CASSYSISGANVLTF.